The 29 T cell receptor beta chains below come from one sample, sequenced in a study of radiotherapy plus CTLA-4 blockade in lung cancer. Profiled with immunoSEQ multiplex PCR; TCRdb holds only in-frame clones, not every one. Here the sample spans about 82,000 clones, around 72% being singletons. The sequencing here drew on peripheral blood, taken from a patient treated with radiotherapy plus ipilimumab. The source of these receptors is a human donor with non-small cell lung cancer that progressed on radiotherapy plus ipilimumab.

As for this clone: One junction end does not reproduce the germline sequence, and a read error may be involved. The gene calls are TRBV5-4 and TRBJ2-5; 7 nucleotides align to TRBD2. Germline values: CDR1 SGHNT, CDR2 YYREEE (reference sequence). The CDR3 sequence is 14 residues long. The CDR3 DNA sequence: TGTGCCCGCAGCTTGGGGGGGGGACAAGAGACCCAGTACTTC. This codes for CARSLGGGQETQYF.

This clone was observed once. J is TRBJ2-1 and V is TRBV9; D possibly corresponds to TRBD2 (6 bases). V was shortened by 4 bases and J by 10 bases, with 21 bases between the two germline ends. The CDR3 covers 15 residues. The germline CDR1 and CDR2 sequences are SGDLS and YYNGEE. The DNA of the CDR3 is TGTGCCAGCAGCCCCGGAGGGGCCAGCTTCGGGGAGCAGTTCTTC. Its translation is CASSPGGASFGEQFF.

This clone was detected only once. The CDR3 loop reads CASSPRQPGSSSGNTIYF. CDR3 coding DNA: TGTGCCAGCTCACCACGACAGCCAGGATCGAGCTCTGGAAACACCATATATTTT. This rearrangement joins TRBV18 to TRBJ1-3, with D tentatively TRBD1 (5 bases). CDR3 length: 18 residues. Germline V gene lookup returns CDR1 KGHSH and CDR2 LQKENI. V gave up 1 base and J gave up 0 bases, with 16 bases separating them.

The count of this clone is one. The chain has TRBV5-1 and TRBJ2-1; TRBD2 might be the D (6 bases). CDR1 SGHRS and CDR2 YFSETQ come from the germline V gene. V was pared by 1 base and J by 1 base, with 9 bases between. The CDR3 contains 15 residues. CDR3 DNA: TGCGCCAGCAGCTTGCGGGGGATTTCCTACAATGAGCAGTTCTTC. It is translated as CASSLRGISYNEQFF.

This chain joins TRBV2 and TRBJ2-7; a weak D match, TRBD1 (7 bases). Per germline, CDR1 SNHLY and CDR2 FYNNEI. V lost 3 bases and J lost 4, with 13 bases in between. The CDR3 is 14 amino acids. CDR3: CASSEGRGAYEQYF. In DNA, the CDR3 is TGTGCCAGCAGTGAGGGCAGGGGGGCATACGAGCAGTACTTC.

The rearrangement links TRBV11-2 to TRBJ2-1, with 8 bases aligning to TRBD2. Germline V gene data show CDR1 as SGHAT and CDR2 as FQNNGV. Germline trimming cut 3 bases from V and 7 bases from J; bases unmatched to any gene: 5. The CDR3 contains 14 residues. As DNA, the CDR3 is TGTGCCAGCAGCTTTTTGCGGGAGGCGAATGAGCAGTTCTTC. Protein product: CASSFLREANEQFF. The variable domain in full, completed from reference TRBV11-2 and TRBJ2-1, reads EAGVAQSPRYKIIEKRQSVAFWCNPISGHATLYWYQQILGQGPKLLIQFQNNGVVDDSQLPKDRFSAERLKGVDSTLKIQPAKLEDSAVYLCASSFLREANEQFFGPGTRLTVL.

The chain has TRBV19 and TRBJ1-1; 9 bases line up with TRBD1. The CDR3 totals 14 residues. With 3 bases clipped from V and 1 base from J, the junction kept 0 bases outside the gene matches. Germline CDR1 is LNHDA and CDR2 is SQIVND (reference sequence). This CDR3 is CASSMTGGNTEAFF. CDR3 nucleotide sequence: TGTGCCAGTAGTATGACAGGGGGGAACACTGAAGCTTTCTTT.

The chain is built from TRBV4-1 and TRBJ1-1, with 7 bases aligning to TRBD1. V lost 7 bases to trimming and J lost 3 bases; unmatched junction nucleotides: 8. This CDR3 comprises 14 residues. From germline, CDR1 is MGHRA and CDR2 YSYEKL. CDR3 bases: TGCGCCAGCAATCCGACAGGGTTTTACACTGAAGCTTTCTTT. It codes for CASNPTGFYTEAFF.

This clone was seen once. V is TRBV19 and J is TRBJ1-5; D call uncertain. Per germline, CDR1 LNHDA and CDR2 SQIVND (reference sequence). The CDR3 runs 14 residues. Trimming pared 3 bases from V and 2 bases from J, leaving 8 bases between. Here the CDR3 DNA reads TGTGCCAGTAGTATGAGGGAAGGCAATCAGCCCCAGCATTTT. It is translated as CASSMREGNQPQHF. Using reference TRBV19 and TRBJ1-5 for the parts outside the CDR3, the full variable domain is DGGITQSPKYLFRKEGQNVTLSCEQNLNHDAMYWYRQDPGQGLRLIYYSQIVNDFQKGDIAEGYSVSREKKESFPLTVTSAQKNPTAFYLCASSMREGNQPQHFGDGTRLSIL.

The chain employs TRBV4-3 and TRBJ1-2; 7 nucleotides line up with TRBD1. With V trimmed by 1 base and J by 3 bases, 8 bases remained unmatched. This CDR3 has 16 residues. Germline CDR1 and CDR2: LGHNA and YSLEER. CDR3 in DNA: TGCGCCAGCAGCCAAGGCTCAGACAGGGACTACTATGGCTACACCTTC. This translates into CASSQGSDRDYYGYTF.

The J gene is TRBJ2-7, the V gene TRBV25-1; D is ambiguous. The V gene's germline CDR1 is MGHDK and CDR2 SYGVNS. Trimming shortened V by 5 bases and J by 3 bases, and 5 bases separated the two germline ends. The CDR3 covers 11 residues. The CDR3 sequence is CASSQGYEQYF. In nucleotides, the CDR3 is TGTGCCAGCAGTCAAGGCTACGAGCAGTACTTC.

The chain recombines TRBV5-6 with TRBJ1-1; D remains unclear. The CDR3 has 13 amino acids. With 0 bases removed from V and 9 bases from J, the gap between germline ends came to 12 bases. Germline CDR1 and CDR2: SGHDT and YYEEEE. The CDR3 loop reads CASSLGQVVQAFF. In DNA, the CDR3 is TGTGCCAGCAGCTTGGGGCAGGTCGTACAAGCTTTCTTT.

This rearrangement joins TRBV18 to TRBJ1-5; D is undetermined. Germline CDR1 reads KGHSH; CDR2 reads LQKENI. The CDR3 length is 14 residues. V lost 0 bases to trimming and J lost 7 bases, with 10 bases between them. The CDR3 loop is CASSPPGQSQPQHF. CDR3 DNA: TGTGCCAGCTCACCACCTGGGCAGTCCCAGCCCCAGCATTTT. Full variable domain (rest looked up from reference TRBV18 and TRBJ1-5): NAGVMQNPRHLVRRRGQEARLRCSPMKGHSHVYWYRQLPEEGLKFMVYLQKENIIDESGMPKERFSAEFPKEGPSILRIQQVVRGDSAAYFCASSPPGQSQPQHFGDGTRLSIL.

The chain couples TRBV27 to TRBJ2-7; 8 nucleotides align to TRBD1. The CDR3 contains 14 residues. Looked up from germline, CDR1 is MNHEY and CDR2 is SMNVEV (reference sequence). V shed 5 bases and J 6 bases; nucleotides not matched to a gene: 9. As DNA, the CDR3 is TGTGCCAGCAGTCAAGGACAGGGAGCCCTCGAGCAGTACTTC. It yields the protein CASSQGQGALEQYF.

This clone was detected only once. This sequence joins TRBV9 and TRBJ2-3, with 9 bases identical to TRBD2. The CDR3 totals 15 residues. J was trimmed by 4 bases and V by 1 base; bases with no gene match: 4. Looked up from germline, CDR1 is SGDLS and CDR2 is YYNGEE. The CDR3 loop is CASSVWRGGADTQYF. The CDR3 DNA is TGTGCCAGCAGCGTATGGCGGGGGGGCGCAGATACGCAGTATTTT.

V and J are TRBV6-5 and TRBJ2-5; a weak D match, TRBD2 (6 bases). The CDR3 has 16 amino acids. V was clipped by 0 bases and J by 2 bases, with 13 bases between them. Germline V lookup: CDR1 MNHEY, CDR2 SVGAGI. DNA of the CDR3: TGTGCCAGCAGTTACTCGAACTACGGGAGACAAGAGACCCAGTACTTC. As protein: CASSYSNYGRQETQYF.

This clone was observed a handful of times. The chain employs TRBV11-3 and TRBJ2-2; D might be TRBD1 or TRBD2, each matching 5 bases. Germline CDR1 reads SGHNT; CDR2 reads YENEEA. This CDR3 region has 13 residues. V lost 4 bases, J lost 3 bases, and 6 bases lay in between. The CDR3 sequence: CASSWGYTGELFF. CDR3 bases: TGTGCCAGCAGCTGGGGGTACACCGGGGAGCTGTTTTTT.

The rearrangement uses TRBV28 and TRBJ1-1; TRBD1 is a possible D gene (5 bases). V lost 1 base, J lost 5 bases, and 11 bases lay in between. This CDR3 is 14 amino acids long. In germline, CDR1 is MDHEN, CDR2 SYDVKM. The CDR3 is CASSLFAGKTEAFF. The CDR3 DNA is TGTGCCAGCAGTTTATTTGCAGGGAAGACTGAAGCTTTCTTT.

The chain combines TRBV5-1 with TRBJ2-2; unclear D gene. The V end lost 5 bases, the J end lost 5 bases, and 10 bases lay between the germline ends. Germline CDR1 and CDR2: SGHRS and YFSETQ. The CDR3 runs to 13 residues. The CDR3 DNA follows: TGCGCCAGCAGAGAGGTTAGGACCGGGGAGCTGTTTTTT. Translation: CASREVRTGELFF.

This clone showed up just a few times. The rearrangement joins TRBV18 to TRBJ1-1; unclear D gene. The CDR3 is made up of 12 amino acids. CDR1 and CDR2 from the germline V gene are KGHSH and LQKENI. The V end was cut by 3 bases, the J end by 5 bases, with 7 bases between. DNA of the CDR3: TGTGCCAGCTCACCGGCACAAACTGAAGCTTTCTTT. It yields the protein CASSPAQTEAFF.

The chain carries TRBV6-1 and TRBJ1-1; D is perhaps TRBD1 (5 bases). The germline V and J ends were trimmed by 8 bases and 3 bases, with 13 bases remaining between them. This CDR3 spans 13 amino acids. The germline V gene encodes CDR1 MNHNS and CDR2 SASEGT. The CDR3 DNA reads TGTGCCAGCGGGCACTTACAGGACACTGAAGCTTTCTTT. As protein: CASGHLQDTEAFF.

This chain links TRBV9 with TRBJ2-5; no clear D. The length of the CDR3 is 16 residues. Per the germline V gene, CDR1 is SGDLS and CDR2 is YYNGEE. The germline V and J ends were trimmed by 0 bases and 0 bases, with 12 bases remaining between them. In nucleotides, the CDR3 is TGTGCCAGCAGCGTAGGGCAGCCCAACTACCAAGAGACCCAGTACTTC. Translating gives CASSVGQPNYQETQYF.

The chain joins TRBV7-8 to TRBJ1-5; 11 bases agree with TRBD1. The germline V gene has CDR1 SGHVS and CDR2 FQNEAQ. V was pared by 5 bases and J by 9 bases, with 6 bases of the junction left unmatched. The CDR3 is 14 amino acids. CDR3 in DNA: TGTGCCAGCAGCCGGGACAGGGGGAAGGGGCCCCAGCATTTT. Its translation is CASSRDRGKGPQHF. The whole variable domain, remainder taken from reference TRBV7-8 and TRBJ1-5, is GAGVSQSPRYKVAKRGQDVALRCDPISGHVSLFWYQQALGQGPEFLTYFQNEAQLDKSGLPSDRFFAERPEGSVSTLKIQRTQQEDSAVYLCASSRDRGKGPQHFGDGTRLSIL.

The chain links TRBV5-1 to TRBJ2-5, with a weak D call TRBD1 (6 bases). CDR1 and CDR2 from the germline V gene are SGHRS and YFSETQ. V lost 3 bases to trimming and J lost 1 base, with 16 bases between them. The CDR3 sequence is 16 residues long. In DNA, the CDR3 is TGCGCCAGCAGCTCGGGCAGGGGTATCCCCCAAGAGACCCAGTACTTC. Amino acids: CASSSGRGIPQETQYF.

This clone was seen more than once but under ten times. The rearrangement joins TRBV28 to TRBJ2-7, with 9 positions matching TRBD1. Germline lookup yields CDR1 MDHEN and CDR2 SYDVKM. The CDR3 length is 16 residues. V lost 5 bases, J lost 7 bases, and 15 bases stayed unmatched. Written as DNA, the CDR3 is TGTGCCAGCAGTCCACTAACCGGGACAGGGTGGGGAGAGCAGTACTTC. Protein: CASSPLTGTGWGEQYF.

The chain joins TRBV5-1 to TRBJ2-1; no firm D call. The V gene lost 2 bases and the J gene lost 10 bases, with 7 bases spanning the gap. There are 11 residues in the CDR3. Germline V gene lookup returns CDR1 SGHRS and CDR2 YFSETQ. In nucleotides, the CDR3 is TGCGCCAGCAGCTTCGGTGGGGAGCAGTTCTTC. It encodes CASSFGGEQFF.

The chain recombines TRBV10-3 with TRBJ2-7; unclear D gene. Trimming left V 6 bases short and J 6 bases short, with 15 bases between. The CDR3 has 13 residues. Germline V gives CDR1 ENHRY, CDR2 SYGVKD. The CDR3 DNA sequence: TGTGCCATCAGAGCGAGTGGCAGCTCCGAGCAGTACTTC. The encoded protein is CAIRASGSSEQYF.

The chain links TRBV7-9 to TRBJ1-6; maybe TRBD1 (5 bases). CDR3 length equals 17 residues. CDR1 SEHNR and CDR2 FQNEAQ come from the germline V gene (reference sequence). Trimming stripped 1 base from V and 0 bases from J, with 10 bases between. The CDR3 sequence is CASSLGGGGSYNSPLHF. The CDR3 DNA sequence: TGTGCCAGCAGCTTAGGGGGCGGGGGCTCCTATAATTCACCCCTCCACTTT.

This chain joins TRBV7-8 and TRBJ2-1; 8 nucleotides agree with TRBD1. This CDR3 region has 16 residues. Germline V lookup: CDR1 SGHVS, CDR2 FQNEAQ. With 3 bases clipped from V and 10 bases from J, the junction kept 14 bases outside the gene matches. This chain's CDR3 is CASSFLQGDVTREQFF. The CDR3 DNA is TGTGCCAGCAGCTTCCTACAGGGGGATGTAACCCGGGAGCAGTTCTTC. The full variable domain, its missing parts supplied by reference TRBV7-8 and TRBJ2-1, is GAGVSQSPRYKVAKRGQDVALRCDPISGHVSLFWYQQALGQGPEFLTYFQNEAQLDKSGLPSDRFFAERPEGSVSTLKIQRTQQEDSAVYLCASSFLQGDVTREQFFGPGTRLTVL.